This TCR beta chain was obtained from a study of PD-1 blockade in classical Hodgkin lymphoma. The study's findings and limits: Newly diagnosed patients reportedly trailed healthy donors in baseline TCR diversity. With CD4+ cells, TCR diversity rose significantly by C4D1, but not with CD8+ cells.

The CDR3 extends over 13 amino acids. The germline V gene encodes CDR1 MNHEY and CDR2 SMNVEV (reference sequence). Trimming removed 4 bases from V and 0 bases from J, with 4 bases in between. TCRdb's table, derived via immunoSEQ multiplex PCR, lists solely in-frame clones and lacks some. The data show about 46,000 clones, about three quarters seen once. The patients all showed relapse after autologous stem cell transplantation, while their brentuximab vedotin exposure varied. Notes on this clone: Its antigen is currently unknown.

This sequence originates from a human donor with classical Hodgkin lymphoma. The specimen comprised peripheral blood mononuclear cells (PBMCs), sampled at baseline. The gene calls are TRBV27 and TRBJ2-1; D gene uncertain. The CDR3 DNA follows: TGTGCCAGCAGTTACAACTCCTACAATGAGCAGTTCTTC. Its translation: CASSYNSYNEQFF.